This is a list of T cell receptor delta chains from one sample in a study of γδ T cells in repeated Plasmodium falciparum infection. TCRdb called clones anew from the multiplex PCR reads with CATT. The repertoire has 90,000 or so delta-chain clones, more than 0.85% of them found once; the top ten carry approximately 10%. The specimen sequenced was gamma-delta T cells from blood. The origin of the receptors is a pool of human donors (malaria-infected and uninfected, not separated). CDR3s include the opening cysteine and the closing phenylalanine or tryptophan. A D gene is named only where the DNA matches it firmly. Rows give clone size only sometimes, using once, few, many, or a class for an expanded clone.

>NA|TRDJ1|TRDV1|many
TGTGCTCTTGGGGAGCTCCGGGGGAGACGAGGACAGACCGATAAACTCATCTTT
CALGELRGRRGQTDKLIF
>TRDD3|TRDJ1|TRDV1|medium-sized
TGCGCTCTTGGGATCCTTTCCCGTACTGGGGGATGCGACACCGATAAACTCATCTTT
CALGILSRTGGCDTDKLIF
>TRDD2|TRDJ1|TRDV1|medium-sized
TGTGCTCTTGGGGAATTGGCCTTCCTACCGCCACGGCTGGGAATCACCGATAAACTCATCTTT
CALGELAFLPPRLGITDKLIF
>TRDD3|TRDJ1|TRDV1|many
TGTGCTCTTGGGGAACGTCCGAGGGCTACACTGGGGGGACACACCGACCCAACCGATAAACTCATCTTT
CALGERPRATLGGHTDPTDKLIF
>TRDD3|TRDJ1|TRDV1|many
TGTGCTCTTGGGGAACATATATTACTGGGGGGAAACTGGTACACCGATAAACTCATCTTT
CALGEHILLGGNWYTDKLIF
>TRDD3|TRDJ1|TRDV1|many
TGTGCTCTTGGGTCCCCCTATTTCCCAGGTGGGGATACAGGTAACGATAAACTCATCTTT
CALGSPYFPGGDTGNDKLIF
>NA|TRDJ1|TRDV1|many
NA
CALTEKVPTGGYGCCGEQYTDKLIF
>TRDD3|TRDJ1|TRDV1|many
TGTGCTCTTGGGGGTCTCGTGAGCGTGAGCGTGACGCTCTTACTGGGGGATAGGTACACCGATAAACTCATCTTT
CALGGLVSVSVTLLLGDRYTDKLIF
>NA|TRDJ1|TRDV2|many
TGTGCCTGTGACACCGCGGGGGGTACATCCCTCACCGATAAACTCATCTTT
CACDTAGGTSLTDKLIF
>NA|TRDJ1|TRDV1|many
TGTGCTCTTGGGGAACAAGCCAACGGGGACACCGATAAACTCATCTTT
CALGEQANGDTDKLIF
>NA|TRDJ1|TRDV2|medium-sized
TGTGCCTGTGACACCGTGTTCCCCACGACCGATAAACTCATCTTT
CACDTVFPTTDKLIF
>TRDD3|TRDJ1|TRDV2|many
TGTGCCTGTGACACCGTGGGACTGGGGGATACGGGCAAACTCATCTTT
CACDTVGLGDTGKLIF
>TRDD3|TRDJ1|TRDV2|many
TGTGCCTGTGACACCGTAACGCTGGGGGATGTCACCGATAAACTCATCTTT
CACDTVTLGDVTDKLIF
>NA|TRDJ1|TRDV1|medium-sized
TGTGCTCTTGCTTCCGAAGGGGACCGACGATACACCGATAAACTCATCTTT
CALASEGDRRYTDKLIF
>NA|TRDJ1|TRDV2|NA
TGTGCCTGTGCAAAACTGAATTACACAGATAAAATCATCTTT
CACAKLNYTDKIIF
>NA|TRDJ1|TRDV1|many
TGTGCTCTTGGGGAAAACCATAGCTCCTGGCGGTGGACGAGCGCTCTTTCGGCCGGACGACTCATCTTT
CALGENHSSWRWTSALSAGRLIF
>TRDD3|TRDJ1|TRDV2|medium-sized
TGTGCCTGTGACTCGGTGGGGGATTCGCGCGATAAACTCATCTTT
CACDSVGDSRDKLIF
>NA|TRDJ1|TRDV1|many
TGTGCTCTTGGGGAACTTTGTTTGGTACCGCGATCGTTGACCGATAAACTCATCTTT
CALGELCLVPRSLTDKLIF
>NA|TRDJ1|TRDV1|many
TGTGCTCTTGGGGCGCTACGACGGGCCCGCCTCACCGATAAACTCATCTTT
CALGALRRARLTDKLIF